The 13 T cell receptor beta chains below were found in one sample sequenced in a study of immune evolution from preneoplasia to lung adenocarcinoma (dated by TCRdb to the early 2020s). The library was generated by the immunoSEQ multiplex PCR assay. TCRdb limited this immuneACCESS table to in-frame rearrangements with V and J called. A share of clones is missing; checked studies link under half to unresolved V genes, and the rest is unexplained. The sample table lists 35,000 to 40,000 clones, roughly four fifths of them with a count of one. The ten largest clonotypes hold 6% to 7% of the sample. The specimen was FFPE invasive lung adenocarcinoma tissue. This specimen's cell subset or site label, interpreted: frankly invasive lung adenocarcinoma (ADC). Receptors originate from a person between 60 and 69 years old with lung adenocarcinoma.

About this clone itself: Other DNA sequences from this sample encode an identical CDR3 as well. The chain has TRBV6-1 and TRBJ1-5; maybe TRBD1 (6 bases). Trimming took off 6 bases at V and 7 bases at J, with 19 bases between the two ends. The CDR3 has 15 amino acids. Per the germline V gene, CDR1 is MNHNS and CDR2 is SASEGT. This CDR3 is CASSPTGTGRQPQHF. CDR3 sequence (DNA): TGTGCCAGCAGCCCTACAGGGACTGGGCGACAGCCCCAGCATTTT.

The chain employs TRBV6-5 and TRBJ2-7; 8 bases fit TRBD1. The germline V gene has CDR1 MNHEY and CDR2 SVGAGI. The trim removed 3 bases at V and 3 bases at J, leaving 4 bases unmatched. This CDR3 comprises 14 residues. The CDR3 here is CASSYPDRGYEQYF. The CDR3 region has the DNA TGTGCCAGCAGTTATCCCGACAGGGGCTACGAGCAGTACTTC.

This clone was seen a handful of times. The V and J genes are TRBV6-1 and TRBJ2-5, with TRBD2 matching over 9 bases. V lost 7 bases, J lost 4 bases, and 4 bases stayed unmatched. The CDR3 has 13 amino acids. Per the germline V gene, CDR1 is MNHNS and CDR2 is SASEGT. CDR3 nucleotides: TGTGCCAGCAAGCGGGAGGCGGGAGAGACCCAGTACTTC. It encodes CASKREAGETQYF.

The CDR3: CASSSGQGVGGELFF. CDR3 nucleotides: TGTGCCAGCAGCTCCGGACAGGGGGTTGGCGGGGAGCTGTTTTTT. V usage is TRBV7-8 and J usage is TRBJ2-2; 10 bases are shared with TRBD1. The CDR3 is 15 residues long. With 4 bases clipped from V and 7 bases from J, the junction kept 6 bases outside the gene matches. CDR1 SGHVS and CDR2 FQNEAQ come from the germline V gene. Together with reference TRBV7-8 and TRBJ2-2, the CDR3 gives the full variable domain: GAGVSQSPRYKVAKRGQDVALRCDPISGHVSLFWYQQALGQGPEFLTYFQNEAQLDKSGLPSDRFFAERPEGSVSTLKIQRTQQEDSAVYLCASSSGQGVGGELFFGEGSRLTVL.

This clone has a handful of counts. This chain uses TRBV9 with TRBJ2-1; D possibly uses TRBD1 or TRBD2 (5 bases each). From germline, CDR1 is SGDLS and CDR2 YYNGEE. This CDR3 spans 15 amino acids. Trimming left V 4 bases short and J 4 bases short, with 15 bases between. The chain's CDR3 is CASSPRDRQYNEQFF. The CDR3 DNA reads TGTGCCAGCAGCCCCAGGGACCGCCAATACAATGAGCAGTTCTTC.

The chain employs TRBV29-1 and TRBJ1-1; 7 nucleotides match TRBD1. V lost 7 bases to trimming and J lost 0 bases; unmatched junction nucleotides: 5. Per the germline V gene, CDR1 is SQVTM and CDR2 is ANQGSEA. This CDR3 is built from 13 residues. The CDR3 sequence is CSGSTGLNTEAFF. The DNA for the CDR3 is TGCAGCGGCTCGACAGGGTTGAACACTGAAGCTTTCTTT.

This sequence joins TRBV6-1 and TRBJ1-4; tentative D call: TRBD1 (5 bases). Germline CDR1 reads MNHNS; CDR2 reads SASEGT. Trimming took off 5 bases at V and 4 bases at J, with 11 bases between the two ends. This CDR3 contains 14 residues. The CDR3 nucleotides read TGTGCCAGCAGTACGGGACGGGATAATGAAAAACTGTTTTTT. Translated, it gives CASSTGRDNEKLFF.

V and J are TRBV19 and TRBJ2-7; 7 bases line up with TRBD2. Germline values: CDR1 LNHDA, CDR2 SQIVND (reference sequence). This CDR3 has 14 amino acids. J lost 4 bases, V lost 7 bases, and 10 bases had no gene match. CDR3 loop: CASTTRLAPYEQYF. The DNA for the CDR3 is TGTGCCAGTACTACTAGACTAGCCCCTTACGAGCAGTACTTC. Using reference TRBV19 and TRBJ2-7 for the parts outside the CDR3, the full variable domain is DGGITQSPKYLFRKEGQNVTLSCEQNLNHDAMYWYRQDPGQGLRLIYYSQIVNDFQKGDIAEGYSVSREKKESFPLTVTSAQKNPTAFYLCASTTRLAPYEQYFGPGTRLTVT.

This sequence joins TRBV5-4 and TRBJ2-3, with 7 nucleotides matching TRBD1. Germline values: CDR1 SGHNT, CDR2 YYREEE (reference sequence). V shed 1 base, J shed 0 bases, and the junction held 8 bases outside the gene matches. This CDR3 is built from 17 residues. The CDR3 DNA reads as TGTGCCAGCAGCTTGACCCCACAGGGGTATAGCACAGATACGCAGTATTTT. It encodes CASSLTPQGYSTDTQYF.

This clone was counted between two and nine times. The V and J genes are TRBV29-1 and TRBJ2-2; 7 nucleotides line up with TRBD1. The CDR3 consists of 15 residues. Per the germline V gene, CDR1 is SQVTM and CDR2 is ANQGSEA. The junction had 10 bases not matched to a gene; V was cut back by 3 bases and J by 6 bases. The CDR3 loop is CSVESRGKDPGELFF. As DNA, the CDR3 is TGCAGCGTTGAGTCCAGGGGGAAGGATCCCGGGGAGCTGTTTTTT.

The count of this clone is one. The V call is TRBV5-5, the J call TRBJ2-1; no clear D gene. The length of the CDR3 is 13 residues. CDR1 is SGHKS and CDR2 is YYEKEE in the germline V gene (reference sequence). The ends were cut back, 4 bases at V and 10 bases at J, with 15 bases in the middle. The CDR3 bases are TGTGCCAGCAGCCTCCTGCGGCGACCAGAGCAGTTCTTC. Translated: CASSLLRRPEQFF.

The CDR3 region has the DNA TGTGCCAGCAGTAGGAGACAGGGGCCAGGGACCCAGTACTTC. Its translation: CASSRRQGPGTQYF. This rearrangement joins TRBV27 to TRBJ2-5, with TRBD1 matching over 8 bases. The CDR3 covers 14 residues. CDR1 is MNHEY, CDR2 SMNVEV, per germline (reference sequence). With 5 bases clipped from V and 7 bases from J, the junction kept 9 bases outside the gene matches.

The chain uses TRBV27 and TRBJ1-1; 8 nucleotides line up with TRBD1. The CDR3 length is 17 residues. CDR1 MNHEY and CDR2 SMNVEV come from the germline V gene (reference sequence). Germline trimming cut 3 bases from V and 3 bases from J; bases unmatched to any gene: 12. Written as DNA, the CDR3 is TGTGCCAGCAGTTTCCTATCGACAGGGGTGAGGGACACTGAAGCTTTCTTT. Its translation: CASSFLSTGVRDTEAFF.